This note documents a single TCR beta chain sequence. Its target is not known. A much larger clone lies a single base off, so this may be a read error. This sample is part of a study of T cells in Graves' hyperthyroidism and ophthalmopathy. Study-level points and caveats: Onset of ophthalmopathy came a median 6.5 months after the model predicted it. Peripheral blood also featured most of the thyroid clonotypes expanded above 0.001.

Germline trimming cut 11 bases from V and 5 bases from J; bases unmatched to any gene: 4. This CDR3 region has 11 residues. Germline V lookup: CDR1 MDHEN, CDR2 SYDVKM. Using RNA transcripts as the source, TCR beta CDR3 regions were amplified. The HTBI primer set drove a first-round RT-PCR of the TCR CDR3. One entry per CDR3 protein results from TCRdb running MiXCR on the multiplex PCR reads. The repertoire holds fewer than 400,000 distinct CDR3 sequences, with roughly 25% as singletons. Hyperthyroidism patients were newly diagnosed, had disease duration under 2 months, and were aged 18 to 65 years. Each diagnosis was grounded in clinical symptoms, serum thyroxine and TRAb, thyroid ultrasound, and orbital computed tomography.

The chain couples TRBV28 to TRBJ1-1; the match to TRBD1 covers 8 bases. This clonotype was obtained from a man aged 45-60 years with Graves' hyperthyroidism. The sequenced sample was blood. The CDR3 sequence is CAATGVTEAFF. CDR3 nucleotides: TGTGCCGCGACAGGGGTGACTGAAGCTTTCTTT.